This T cell receptor (beta chain) was observed in a study of response to subunit inactivated influenza vaccine. Study-level points and caveats: It was suggested by the authors that few new T cells are recruited by each seasonal influenza vaccination.

CDR3 length: 16 amino acids. Germline CDR1 and CDR2: SGDLS and YYNGEE. Trimming took 4 bases from V and 4 from J, leaving 20 bases between them. TCRdb called the RT-PCR reads again in MiXCR, with one record for every CDR3 protein. This table holds about 160,000 distinct CDR3 sequences, about 10% found once. This clonotype was counted a few times. Its antigen is currently unknown. This TCR derives from a man aged 50-75 years who received an inactivated influenza vaccine. The rearrangement joins TRBV9 to TRBJ1-1, with D perhaps matching TRBD1 (5 bases). Here the sequenced sample was CD8+ T cells sorted from PBMCs, taken less than 25 months after vaccination. This chain's CDR3 is CASSPSGGDGITEAFF. The CDR3 coding sequence is TGTGCCAGCAGCCCCAGTGGAGGGGATGGGATCACTGAAGCTTTCTTT.